The 26 T cell receptor beta chains given below trace back to one sample, sequenced in a study of blood T cell repertoires in COVID-19. Assay: immunoSEQ multiplex PCR; the TCRdb copy retains only in-frame clones and omits some. The table has hundreds of thousands of clones, nearly 90% seen once. Sequencing was done on a sample of PBMCs or T cells enriched from blood (not recorded which). The receptors here all came from a young woman who had been exposed to COVID-19.

The V call is TRBV5-6, the J call TRBJ1-2; D perhaps matches TRBD1 (5 bases). Trimming left V 0 bases short and J 4 bases short, with 19 bases between. Germline V CDR1 and CDR2: SGHDT, YYEEEE. CDR3 size: 17 residues. CDR3 nucleotides: TGTGCCAGCAGCTTGGGTCAGGGTTCCGCCTTAAGCTATGGCTACACCTTC. Translating gives CASSLGQGSALSYGYTF.

The chain uses TRBV4-3 and TRBJ2-7; possible D gene TRBD1, 6 bases. CDR3 length equals 15 residues. Looked up from germline, CDR1 is LGHNA and CDR2 is YSLEER. Trimming pared 1 base from V and 4 bases from J, leaving 14 bases between. CDR3 region: CASSQARDTGYEQYF. CDR3 bases: TGCGCCAGCAGCCAAGCCCGGGACACGGGATACGAGCAGTACTTC.

This clone was seen only once. The chain links TRBV27 to TRBJ1-2; a possible D gene is TRBD1 (5 bases). Germline-derived CDR1 and CDR2 are MNHEY and SMNVEV (reference sequence). The V and J ends lost 3 bases and 0 bases respectively, with 8 bases between them. The CDR3 extends over 14 amino acids. This CDR3 reads CASSFRGSNYGYTF. The CDR3 DNA reads as TGTGCCAGCAGTTTTAGGGGTTCTAACTATGGCTACACCTTC.

The count of this clone is one. The V call is TRBV18, the J call TRBJ2-7; TRBD2 aligns across 9 bases. V lost 3 bases to trimming and J lost 3 bases; unmatched junction nucleotides: 12. The CDR3 runs to 17 residues. The germline V gene has CDR1 KGHSH and CDR2 LQKENI. Here the CDR3 reads CASSPSSKLAGNYEQYF. The CDR3 bases are TGTGCCAGCTCACCGTCATCGAAACTAGCGGGCAACTACGAGCAGTACTTC.

This sequence joins TRBV11-2 and TRBJ1-1, with D possibly matching TRBD1 (5 bases). Trimming removed 1 base from V and 6 bases from J, with 12 bases in between. The CDR3 runs 14 residues. CDR1 is SGHAT, CDR2 FQNNGV, per germline. This CDR3 reads CASSLVASGAEAFF. The CDR3 nucleotides are TGTGCCAGCAGCTTAGTCGCCTCGGGGGCTGAAGCTTTCTTT.

The gene calls are TRBV5-1 and TRBJ1-1, with a possible D match to TRBD1 (5 bases). The germline gives CDR1 SGHRS, CDR2 YFSETQ. The CDR3 spans 12 residues. V lost 2 bases and J lost 6, with 8 bases in between. The CDR3 here is CASSFQGSEAFF. CDR3 bases: TGCGCCAGCAGCTTCCAGGGCTCTGAAGCTTTCTTT.

This chain's CDR3 is CASSEPQGNTEAFF. CDR3 nucleotides: TGTGCCAGCAGCGAACCTCAGGGGAACACTGAAGCTTTCTTT. The chain couples TRBV28 to TRBJ1-1, with a weak D call TRBD1 (5 bases). V lost 6 bases to trimming and J lost 1 base, with 12 bases between them. CDR3 size: 14 residues. Germline CDR1 is MDHEN and CDR2 is SYDVKM.

This chain links TRBV7-9 with TRBJ1-2; 7 positions match TRBD1. Unmatched junction bases numbered 10, after V lost 7 bases and J lost 2 bases. Germline values: CDR1 SEHNR, CDR2 FQNEAQ (reference sequence). The CDR3 sequence is 15 residues long. The CDR3 here is CASNRPGGINYGYTF. CDR3 nucleotides: TGTGCCAGCAATCGCCCAGGGGGTATAAACTATGGCTACACCTTC.

V usage is TRBV18 and J usage is TRBJ2-7; 7 bases are a match to TRBD2. J was trimmed by 7 bases and V by 1 base; bases with no gene match: 13. The germline V gene encodes CDR1 KGHSH and CDR2 LQKENI. This CDR3 spans 16 amino acids. The CDR3 spells CASSPRNSGYVGEQYF. The CDR3 DNA reads as TGTGCCAGCTCACCACGCAATAGCGGGTACGTGGGGGAGCAGTACTTC.

The chain links TRBV30 to TRBJ1-6, with D possibly matching TRBD1 (5 bases). The CDR3 has 14 amino acids. V dropped 4 bases and J dropped 10 bases, with 17 bases sitting between them. Germline lookup yields CDR1 GTSNPN and CDR2 SVGIG (reference sequence). CDR3 coding DNA: TGTGCCTGGACGACAGCGCGATTTGGCTCACCCCTCCACTTT. Protein product: CAWTTARFGSPLHF.

The V call is TRBV5-1, the J call TRBJ2-1; D is uncertain. The CDR3 has 13 amino acids. V lost 1 base, J lost 10 bases, and 12 bases lay in between. Germline CDR1 is SGHRS and CDR2 is YFSETQ. The CDR3 loop is CASSLQTGSEQFF. The CDR3 coding sequence is TGCGCCAGCAGCTTGCAAACGGGTTCCGAGCAGTTCTTC.

The CDR3 reads CAISESPGTGGGEQFF. The CDR3, as DNA: TGTGCCATCAGTGAGTCCCCCGGGACAGGGGGCGGTGAGCAGTTCTTC. This chain uses TRBV10-3 with TRBJ2-1; 12 positions match TRBD1. The ends lost 0 bases at V and 9 bases at J; junction bases unmatched: 6. Germline assignment: CDR1 ENHRY and CDR2 SYGVKD. The CDR3 totals 16 residues.

The CDR3 nucleotides are TGTGCCAGCCGACGGAGGGAGAGAACAGGGGTTTTCTTT. Translating it yields CASRRRERTGVFF. The gene calls are TRBV12-3 or TRBV12-4 and TRBJ1-1, with TRBD1 matching 7 bases. This CDR3 is built from 13 residues. Unmatched junction bases numbered 16, after V lost 8 bases and J lost 13 bases.

The V call is TRBV19, the J call TRBJ1-1; maybe TRBD1 (5 bases). With 5 bases removed from V and 5 bases from J, the gap between germline ends came to 12 bases. The CDR3 is 13 amino acids. Germline-derived CDR1 and CDR2 are LNHDA and SQIVND (reference sequence). The CDR3 reads CASSWGGRTEAFF. For the CDR3, the DNA is TGTGCCAGTAGTTGGGGCGGAAGGACTGAAGCTTTCTTT.

CDR3 residues: CASSGRGLDNQPQHF. DNA for the CDR3: TGCGCCAGCAGTGGCAGGGGGCTTGACAATCAGCCCCAGCATTTT. This chain links TRBV10-2 with TRBJ1-5, with 8 bases identical to TRBD1. The CDR3 runs to 15 residues. J lost 3 bases, V lost 4 bases, and 5 bases had no gene match. Per germline, CDR1 WSHSY and CDR2 SAAADI.

The CDR3 is CASSPGVSNPNYGYTF. The CDR3 DNA sequence: TGTGCCAGCAGTCCAGGGGTATCTAACCCCAACTATGGCTACACCTTC. The chain uses TRBV27 and TRBJ1-2; D may be TRBD1 (6 bases). The CDR3 runs to 16 residues. Per the germline V gene, CDR1 is MNHEY and CDR2 is SMNVEV (reference sequence). V was clipped by 5 bases and J by 2 bases, with 18 bases between them.

The chain couples TRBV2 to TRBJ1-3, with D hard to call. Germline V lookup: CDR1 SNHLY, CDR2 FYNNEI. The CDR3 is 16 amino acids. V was cut by 3 bases and J by 4 bases, with 16 bases left in between. The CDR3 DNA sequence: TGTGCCAGCAGTGACCGGACTGGCGCAGGCGGAAACACCATATATTTT. This codes for CASSDRTGAGGNTIYF.

The rearrangement joins TRBV19 to TRBJ1-5, with a weak D call TRBD1 (6 bases). Germline V gene data show CDR1 as LNHDA and CDR2 as SQIVND (reference sequence). The CDR3 covers 14 residues. V was shortened by 3 bases and J by 0 bases, with 6 bases between the two germline ends. The CDR3 region is CASSMGHSNQPQHF. The CDR3 DNA reads as TGTGCCAGTAGTATGGGACATAGCAATCAGCCCCAGCATTTT.

J is TRBJ1-4 and V is TRBV7-8; 8 nucleotides align to TRBD1. The CDR3 has 16 residues. Germline assignment: CDR1 SGHVS and CDR2 FQNEAQ. Trimming cost V 3 bases and J 8 bases; bases outside gene matches: 11. CDR3 sequence (DNA): TGTGCCAGCAGCTTCCAGGGGGCCGGCGTGTTCGAAAAACTGTTTTTT. This codes for CASSFQGAGVFEKLFF.

The chain employs TRBV10-3 and TRBJ2-7; tentative D call: TRBD2 (6 bases). Trimming cost V 4 bases and J 3 bases, with 7 bases left between them. The CDR3 sequence is 12 residues long. In germline, CDR1 is ENHRY, CDR2 SYGVKD. As DNA, the CDR3 is TGTGCCATCAGTGGGGACTTCTACGAGCAGTACTTC. Translation gives CAISGDFYEQYF.

V gene TRBV7-2 combines with J gene TRBJ2-7; D call uncertain. V lost 8 bases, J lost 1 base, and 6 bases lay in between. Germline CDR1 and CDR2: SGHTA and FQGNSA. This CDR3 has 11 residues. The CDR3 is CASGQSYEQYF. DNA of the CDR3: TGTGCCAGCGGCCAGTCCTACGAGCAGTACTTC.

V usage is TRBV24-1 and J usage is TRBJ2-1, with 13 nucleotides matching TRBD2. Germline CDR1 reads KGHDR; CDR2 reads SFDVKD. The CDR3 runs to 19 residues. V was pared by 2 bases and J by 4 bases, with 10 bases of the junction left unmatched. The CDR3 nucleotides read TGTGCCACCAGTGATTCGGAACTAGCGGGGGGGTCGCGGTACAATGAGCAGTTCTTC. Translation: CATSDSELAGGSRYNEQFF.

The chain uses TRBV27 and TRBJ1-2; 12 bases fit TRBD1. The trim removed 8 bases at V and 5 bases at J, leaving 9 bases unmatched. The germline CDR1 and CDR2 sequences are MNHEY and SMNVEV (reference sequence). The CDR3 has 15 amino acids. DNA for the CDR3: TGTGCCAGCCGCGCCGGGACAGGGGGCGCTTATGGCTACACCTTC. Translating gives CASRAGTGGAYGYTF.

This clone appeared once. The chain recombines TRBV4-3 with TRBJ1-1; TRBD1 might be the D (5 bases). V dropped 2 bases and J dropped 2 bases, with 9 bases sitting between them. The CDR3 spans 14 residues. Germline V CDR1 and CDR2: LGHNA, YSLEER. The CDR3 sequence: CASSQTGINTEAFF. CDR3 bases: TGCGCCAGCAGCCAAACAGGAATTAACACTGAAGCTTTCTTT.

The gene calls are TRBV3-1 (or the pseudogene TRBV3-2) and TRBJ2-7; no clear D. This CDR3 has 14 residues. Germline CDR1 is LGHDT and CDR2 is YNNKEL (reference sequence). Trimming took 3 bases from V and 0 from J, leaving 9 bases between them. The CDR3 sequence is CASSQREVSYEQYF. The CDR3 nucleotides read TGTGCCAGCAGCCAGCGAGAGGTCTCCTACGAGCAGTACTTC.

Points on this clone: This same CDR3 is encoded by further DNA sequences in the sample. The chain carries TRBV6-5 and TRBJ1-1, with TRBD1 identical over 10 bases. This CDR3 has 15 residues. Trimming removed 0 bases from V and 4 bases from J; junction bases left unmatched: 2. CDR1 and CDR2 from the germline V gene are MNHEY and SVGAGI. CDR3 sequence: CASSYSRTGGTEAFF. The CDR3 DNA sequence: TGTGCCAGCAGTTACTCCAGGACAGGGGGCACTGAAGCTTTCTTT.